The 27 T cell receptor beta chains below all came from one sample that was sequenced in a study of OX40 agonist ivuxolimab in advanced cancers. Generated by immunoSEQ multiplex PCR, the TCRdb table keeps only in-frame clones and is missing some. The sample yields 77,000 or so clones, about 93% seen once. This specimen was CD4+ or CD8+ T cells sorted from blood, taken in a trial of the OX40 agonist ivuxolimab. These receptors were obtained from an adult with an advanced solid tumor such as melanoma, head and neck, liver or kidney cancer.

This clone was found a few times. This chain connects TRBV27 to TRBJ2-3; 9 bases align to TRBD2. The length of the CDR3 is 16 residues. The germline CDR1 and CDR2 sequences are MNHEY and SMNVEV (reference sequence). The ends lost 8 bases at V and 2 bases at J; junction bases unmatched: 11. The CDR3 protein is CASARGGGGPTDTQYF. The CDR3 bases are TGTGCCAGCGCGAGGGGCGGGGGGGGTCCCACAGATACGCAGTATTTT.

The chain couples TRBV5-1 to TRBJ2-4; D is possibly TRBD1 or TRBD2 (5 bases each). CDR1 and CDR2 (germline): SGHRS, YFSETQ. The CDR3 runs 12 residues. V lost 3 bases to trimming and J lost 8 bases, with 9 bases between them. CDR3 in amino acids: CASSSVGDIQYF. CDR3 in DNA: TGCGCCAGCAGCTCCGTGGGGGACATTCAGTACTTC.

The chain joins TRBV18 to TRBJ2-7; 7 bases are shared with TRBD1. Germline V CDR1 and CDR2: KGHSH, LQKENI. With V trimmed by 0 bases and J by 3 bases, 5 bases remained unmatched. This CDR3 has 15 residues. The CDR3 sequence: CASSPPTGIFYEQYF. Written as DNA, the CDR3 is TGTGCCAGCTCACCACCGACAGGGATTTTCTACGAGCAGTACTTC.

This chain joins TRBV5-6 and TRBJ1-5; D is unclear. With 1 base removed from V and 4 bases from J, the gap between germline ends came to 9 bases. The length of the CDR3 is 14 residues. Germline CDR1 SGHDT, CDR2 YYEEEE. In DNA, the CDR3 is TGTGCCAGCAGCTTGCTCATCGAAAATCAGCCCCAGCATTTT. Its protein product is CASSLLIENQPQHF.

This sequence joins TRBV4-1 and TRBJ1-4; D is perhaps TRBD1 (5 bases). The V and J ends lost 1 base and 5 bases respectively, with 14 bases between them. The CDR3 has 16 amino acids. The germline gives CDR1 MGHRA, CDR2 YSYEKL. CDR3 region: CASSQGGGGINEKLFF. The DNA of the CDR3 is TGCGCCAGCAGCCAAGGGGGCGGGGGGATAAATGAAAAACTGTTTTTT.

The rearrangement uses TRBV23-1 and TRBJ2-7; 13 bases line up with TRBD2. TRBV23-1 falls under the ORF class, with uncertain function. Unmatched junction bases numbered 11, after V lost 0 bases and J lost 0 bases. This CDR3 is 20 amino acids long. CDR3 nucleotide sequence: TGCGCCAGCAGTCAATCATCCTCAGGGACTAGCGGGACCATCTCCTACGAGCAGTACTTC. Residues: CASSQSSSGTSGTISYEQYF.

The chain recombines TRBV4-2 with TRBJ2-3; 10 nucleotides line up with TRBD2. From germline, CDR1 is LGHNA and CDR2 YNFKEQ. V lost 2 bases, J lost 0 bases, and 11 bases stayed unmatched. The CDR3 has 19 amino acids. The CDR3 nucleotides are TGTGCCAGCAGCCAACGCCGGGTAGCGGGGGGACCTAGCACAGATACGCAGTATTTT. Amino acid sequence: CASSQRRVAGGPSTDTQYF.

The rearrangement uses TRBV6-5 and TRBJ2-7; the D is unclear. Deletions cut 5 bases from V and 2 bases from J, with 16 bases between. CDR3 length equals 15 residues. Germline V gene sequence: CDR1 MNHEY, CDR2 SVGAGI. CDR3 in amino acids: CASSTIQSTTYEQYF. In DNA form, the CDR3 reads TGTGCCAGCAGTACAATACAGAGCACCACCTACGAGCAGTACTTC.

Comments on this clone: One junction end does not reproduce the germline sequence, and a read error may be involved. The CDR3 here is CVSQGSSWTNYGYTF. The CDR3 region has the DNA TGTGTCAGTCAGGGTTCGAGTTGGACTAACTATGGCTACACCTTC. The V gene is TRBV19, the J gene TRBJ1-2; TRBD1 is a possible D gene (5 bases). Looked up from germline, CDR1 is LNHDA and CDR2 is SQIVND (reference sequence). The CDR3 is 15 amino acids.

This chain joins TRBV7-2 and TRBJ2-7; D possibly corresponds to TRBD1 (6 bases). This CDR3 spans 14 amino acids. Between the trimmed V and J ends, which lost 4 bases and 2 bases, there was a span of 12 bases. CDR1 and CDR2 from the germline V gene are SGHTA and FQGNSA. The CDR3, as DNA: TGTGCCAGCAGCTCCGGACAGTCTCCCTACGAGCAGTACTTC. Amino acids: CASSSGQSPYEQYF. Full variable domain (remainder filled in from reference TRBV7-2 and TRBJ2-7): GAGVSQSPSNKVTEKGKDVELRCDPISGHTALYWYRQSLGQGLEFLIYFQGNSAPDKSGLPSDRFSAERTGGSVSTLTIQRTQQEDSAVYLCASSSGQSPYEQYFGPGTRLTVT.

The CDR3, as DNA: TGCGCCGCCAAGGGGTACTACGAGCAGTACTTC. Translated: CAAKGYYEQYF. This chain connects TRBV10-1 to TRBJ2-7, with D possibly TRBD1 on 5 matching bases. This CDR3 contains 11 residues. Trimming took 11 bases from V and 3 from J, leaving 11 bases between them. CDR1 WNHNN and CDR2 SYGVQD come from the germline V gene (reference sequence).

This chain links TRBV7-9 with TRBJ1-1; 8 positions match TRBD1. The V and J ends lost 8 bases and 1 base, in that order; junction bases with no gene match: 9. In germline, CDR1 is SEHNR, CDR2 FQNEAQ (reference sequence). This CDR3 has 15 amino acids. The chain's CDR3 is CASVPGGARNTEAFF. The CDR3 DNA follows: TGTGCCAGCGTGCCAGGGGGCGCGAGGAACACTGAAGCTTTCTTT.

The rearrangement joins TRBV27 to TRBJ2-5; weak D call: TRBD1 (6 bases). TRBJ2-7 explains the end of the DNA better; the J call may be wrong. The CDR3 extends over 14 amino acids. CDR1 is MNHEY, CDR2 SMNVEV, per germline (reference sequence). CDR3 sequence (DNA): TGTGCCAGCAGTGGAGAGGGACACTCCTACGAGCAGTACTTC. Encoded protein: CASSGEGHSYEQYF.

The rearrangement joins TRBV5-8 to TRBJ2-1; TRBD2 agrees at 8 bases. Germline V gene lookup returns CDR1 SGHTS and CDR2 YDEGEE. The CDR3 has 18 residues. With 2 bases clipped from V and 7 bases from J, the junction kept 17 bases outside the gene matches. The CDR3 DNA sequence: TGTGCCAGCAGCTTCCTTCTAGCCCGGGGGGGGCCTACTAATGAGCAGTTCTTC. Protein sequence: CASSFLLARGGPTNEQFF.

This clone showed up just once. The V gene is TRBV2, the J gene TRBJ2-2, with 7 bases lining up with TRBD1. V was pared by 4 bases and J by 1 base, with 0 bases of the junction left unmatched. The CDR3 runs 14 residues. The germline CDR1 and CDR2 sequences are SNHLY and FYNNEI. For the CDR3, the DNA is TGTGCCAGCAGTGGACAGGGGAACACCGGGGAGCTGTTTTTT. Its translation is CASSGQGNTGELFF.

The CDR3 spells CASSLASSGQETQYF. The CDR3 nucleotides read TGTGCCAGCAGTTTGGCTTCGTCAGGCCAAGAGACCCAGTACTTC. The V and J genes are TRBV28 and TRBJ2-5, with no clear D. V was trimmed by 3 bases and J by 1 base, leaving 12 bases between them. There are 15 residues in the CDR3. Germline V lookup: CDR1 MDHEN, CDR2 SYDVKM.

With regard to this clone: A junction boundary mismatches the germline segment, possibly from a read error. V is TRBV4-2 and J is TRBJ1-4, with a weak D call TRBD1 (6 bases). Germline CDR1 and CDR2: LGHNA and YNFKEQ. This CDR3 has 14 amino acids. The CDR3 region has the DNA TGTGCCAGCAGCCAAGCGGGCAAAGGGGGAAAAACTGTTTTT. Translation: CASSQAGKGGKTVF.

The J gene is TRBJ1-5, the V gene TRBV2; D is unclear. The CDR3 length is 15 residues. Between the trimmed V and J ends, which lost 1 base and 2 bases, there was a span of 9 bases. Germline V gene lookup returns CDR1 SNHLY and CDR2 FYNNEI. CDR3 loop: CASSEELPGNQPQHF. DNA of the CDR3: TGTGCCAGCAGTGAAGAACTTCCGGGCAATCAGCCCCAGCATTTT. Based on the CDR3 plus reference TRBV2 and TRBJ1-5, the full variable domain is EPEVTQTPSHQVTQMGQEVILRCVPISNHLYFYWYRQILGQKVEFLVSFYNNEISEKSEIFDDQFSVERPDGSNFTLKIRSTKLEDSAMYFCASSEELPGNQPQHFGDGTRLSIL.

This sequence joins TRBV2 and TRBJ2-7; possibly TRBD1 for D (6 bases). The germline V gene encodes CDR1 SNHLY and CDR2 FYNNEI. V lost 3 bases, J lost 3 bases, and 18 bases lay in between. The CDR3 runs to 16 residues. DNA for the CDR3: TGTGCCAGCAGTGACCTCTGGGGCAGGGGCAACTACGAGCAGTACTTC. It encodes CASSDLWGRGNYEQYF.

The CDR3 sequence: CSVESTQETQYF. CDR3 in DNA: TGCAGCGTTGAGAGTACCCAAGAGACCCAGTACTTC. The V and J genes are TRBV29-1 and TRBJ2-5, with D unresolved. The CDR3 has 12 residues. V was trimmed by 3 bases and J by 1 base, leaving 6 bases between them. The germline CDR1 and CDR2 sequences are SQVTM and ANQGSEA. The full variable domain, in which reference TRBV29-1 and TRBJ2-5 provide the parts outside the CDR3, is SAVISQKPSRDICQRGTSLTIQCQVDSQVTMMFWYRQQPGQSLTLIATANQGSEATYESGFVIDKFPISRPNLTFSTLTVSNMSPEDSSIYLCSVESTQETQYFGPGTRLLVL.

This clone was seen just once. V gene TRBV5-1 combines with J gene TRBJ1-2, with 8 bases fitting TRBD1. V was clipped by 3 bases and J by 2 bases; unmatched bases: 3. The V gene's germline CDR1 is SGHRS and CDR2 YFSETQ. The CDR3 contains 14 residues. The CDR3, as DNA: TGCGCCAGCAGCTACGACAGGGGAAACTATGGCTACACCTTC. Amino acids: CASSYDRGNYGYTF.

This chain uses TRBV5-4 with TRBJ2-2; the D gene could be TRBD1 or TRBD2 (5 bases each). Germline V gives CDR1 SGHNT, CDR2 YYREEE (reference sequence). V shed 2 bases and J shed 8 bases, with 16 bases lying between them. CDR3 length equals 15 residues. The CDR3 region has the DNA TGTGCCAGCAGCTTCGGGACGGCTCGCGGTGGGGAGCTGTTTTTT. Translating gives CASSFGTARGGELFF.

The chain combines TRBV11-1 with TRBJ2-1, with TRBD2 as a possible D gene (6 bases). Germline V gene sequence: CDR1 SGHAT, CDR2 FQDESV (reference sequence). The CDR3 has 14 amino acids. Trimming took 4 bases from V and 7 from J, leaving 14 bases between them. The CDR3 region has the DNA TGTGCCAGCAGCTCCGGGACTTTACAAAATGAGCAGTTCTTC. It yields the protein CASSSGTLQNEQFF.

This sequence joins TRBV10-3 and TRBJ2-6; TRBD1 aligns across 7 bases. The CDR3 loop spans 19 amino acids. Germline trimming cut 3 bases from V and 0 bases from J; bases unmatched to any gene: 11. Germline CDR1 and CDR2: ENHRY and SYGVKD. CDR3 amino acids: CAISEDLGTAHSGANVLTF. The CDR3 nucleotides read TGTGCCATCAGTGAAGATCTCGGGACAGCGCACTCTGGGGCCAACGTCCTGACTTTC.

The J gene is TRBJ1-2, the V gene TRBV28; no clear D. The V and J ends lost 4 bases and 3 bases respectively, with 3 bases between them. The CDR3 sequence is 11 residues long. The germline CDR1 and CDR2 sequences are MDHEN and SYDVKM. CDR3 amino acids: CASSWDYGYTF. The CDR3 DNA is TGTGCCAGCAGTTGGGACTATGGCTACACCTTC.

This chain uses TRBV28 with TRBJ2-1; 8 bases are a match to TRBD2. The CDR3 loop spans 15 amino acids. Losses at the gene ends were 5 bases for V and 9 bases for J; bases not matched to a gene: 12. CDR1 and CDR2 (germline): MDHEN, SYDVKM. Written as DNA, the CDR3 is TGTGCCAGCAGTACCACCGGGACTAGGAGCGGTGAGCAGTTCTTC. Protein sequence: CASSTTGTRSGEQFF.

The rearrangement joins TRBV19 to TRBJ2-7; no firm D call. Trimming took 4 bases from V and 5 from J, leaving 9 bases between them. This CDR3 comprises 12 residues. The germline V gene encodes CDR1 LNHDA and CDR2 SQIVND (reference sequence). The CDR3 protein is CASSTDTHEQYF. The CDR3 coding sequence is TGTGCCAGTAGTACCGACACCCACGAGCAGTACTTC.